The 12 T cell receptor beta chains below come from one sample, sequenced in a study of T cell responses to AZD1222 COVID-19 vaccine. Assay: immunoSEQ multiplex PCR; the TCRdb copy retains only in-frame clones and omits some. This table has more than 85,000 clones, about 86% appearing once. Sequenced material: peripheral blood, taken on day 0 of AZD1222 vaccination. These receptors were collected from an adult in good health.

The CDR3 nucleotides are TGTGCCAGCAGTGAACAGGGCAGGGTGGACGAGCAGTACTTC. Translated, it gives CASSEQGRVDEQYF. V usage is TRBV2 and J usage is TRBJ2-7; perhaps TRBD1 as D (5 bases). V was trimmed by 2 bases and J by 5 bases, leaving 13 bases between them. The CDR3 sequence is 14 residues long. Germline V lookup: CDR1 SNHLY, CDR2 FYNNEI.

This chain connects TRBV4-3 to TRBJ2-1, with TRBD1 matching 8 bases. The CDR3 sequence is 16 residues long. V dropped 4 bases and J dropped 8; count of bases not matched to a gene: 13. Germline V gives CDR1 LGHNA, CDR2 YSLEER. The CDR3 reads CASSRSVTGESYEQFF. The CDR3 DNA follows: TGCGCCAGCAGCCGATCGGTGACAGGGGAAAGCTATGAGCAGTTCTTC.

The CDR3 region has the DNA TGTGCCAGCTCTTCAAATGGCGGGAACACTGAAGCTTTCTTT. It specifies CASSSNGGNTEAFF. The chain is built from TRBV18 and TRBJ1-1; D call uncertain. CDR1 is KGHSH and CDR2 is LQKENI in the germline V gene. V lost 6 bases and J 1 base, leaving 12 bases between the germline ends. This CDR3 is 14 amino acids long.

The sample holds one count of this clone. This chain links TRBV7-9 with TRBJ2-7, with a possible D match to TRBD1 (6 bases). This CDR3 has 14 residues. Germline CDR1 and CDR2: SEHNR and FQNEAQ (reference sequence). V lost 1 base and J 0 bases, leaving 7 bases between the germline ends. In DNA form, the CDR3 reads TGTGCCAGCAGCTTAGAGGGGGTCTCCTACGAGCAGTACTTC. It translates to CASSLEGVSYEQYF.

This sequence joins TRBV19 and TRBJ1-2; D remains unclear. The CDR3 contains 13 residues. Per germline, CDR1 LNHDA and CDR2 SQIVND (reference sequence). V lost 10 bases and J lost 4, with 16 bases in between. The CDR3 DNA sequence: TGTGCCACTCGTTTAGGACTGGGCTATGGCTACACCTTC. This gives the protein CATRLGLGYGYTF.

V and J are TRBV30 and TRBJ1-3; D gene uncertain. V lost 3 bases to trimming and J lost 4 bases, with 7 bases between them. Germline V gene lookup returns CDR1 GTSNPN and CDR2 SVGIG (reference sequence). This CDR3 contains 12 residues. CDR3 protein: CAWRSEGNTIYF. In DNA, the CDR3 is TGTGCCTGGAGAAGCGAAGGAAACACCATATATTTT.

The chain links TRBV2 to TRBJ1-5; D is perhaps TRBD1 (6 bases). The CDR3 is made up of 14 amino acids. Germline V gene sequence: CDR1 SNHLY, CDR2 FYNNEI. Trimming removed 6 bases at V and 0 bases at J, with 9 bases between. Here the CDR3 DNA reads TGTGCCAGCAGGGAGGGGGGTAGCAATCAGCCCCAGCATTTT. Amino acid sequence: CASREGGSNQPQHF.

CDR3 sequence (DNA): TGTGCCAGCAGCCTGGGGGCAGGACAGGTCTATGGCTACACCTTC. It translates to CASSLGAGQVYGYTF. This sequence joins TRBV7-2 and TRBJ1-2; 7 bases match TRBD1. CDR3 length: 15 amino acids. From germline, CDR1 is SGHTA and CDR2 FQGNSA. V shed 5 bases and J 4 bases; nucleotides not matched to a gene: 10.

The chain couples TRBV7-2 to TRBJ2-5, with D perhaps assigned TRBD1 or TRBD2 (5 bases each). Trimming pared 1 base from V and 3 bases from J, leaving 12 bases between. This CDR3 is 15 amino acids long. Germline values: CDR1 SGHTA, CDR2 FQGNSA. CDR3 DNA sequence: TGTGCCAGCAGCTTAGATGGGGGTTCGGAAGAGACCCAGTACTTC. Its translation: CASSLDGGSEETQYF.

This chain connects TRBV18 to TRBJ2-5; D is possibly TRBD2 (5 bases). Trimming took 1 base from V and 5 from J, leaving 11 bases between them. The CDR3 sequence is 14 residues long. CDR1 and CDR2 (germline): KGHSH, LQKENI. As DNA, the CDR3 is TGTGCCAGCTCACCACAGGGAGTTTTGGAGACCCAGTACTTC. Residues: CASSPQGVLETQYF.

The rearrangement links TRBV27 to TRBJ2-3, with 7 nucleotides matching TRBD2. Losses at the gene ends were 6 bases for V and 5 bases for J; bases not matched to a gene: 14. The CDR3 is 16 amino acids. Germline V gene sequence: CDR1 MNHEY, CDR2 SMNVEV (reference sequence). As DNA, the CDR3 is TGTGCCAGCAGACCTGGGCGGGGGTGGGTCCAAGATACGCAGTATTTT. It translates to CASRPGRGWVQDTQYF.

J is TRBJ2-7 and V is TRBV5-1; 11 bases match TRBD2. CDR1 SGHRS and CDR2 YFSETQ come from the germline V gene. J lost 1 base, V lost 3 bases, and 6 bases had no gene match. This CDR3 comprises 16 residues. This CDR3 is CASSSLLAGASYEQYF. For the CDR3, the DNA is TGCGCCAGCAGCTCGCTACTAGCGGGGGCGTCCTACGAGCAGTACTTC.